This T cell receptor beta chain was documented in a study of cytomegalovirus exposure and HLA in healthy donors. Study-wide points: Generally TCR sequences proved uncommon, though certain public TCRs appeared in numerous donors. According to reports, the classifier identified cytomegalovirus status with high specificity and sensitivity. Most subjects' HLA-A and HLA-B alleles were reportedly predicted from TCR beta sequences.

On this clone itself: Its matching antigen is unknown.

The J segment lost 4 bases and the V segment lost 7 bases, leaving 12 bases of the junction unmatched. From germline, CDR1 is SQVTM and CDR2 ANQGSEA. The CDR3 covers 15 residues. With 60 Vbeta and 13 Jbeta primers, the PCR was carried out. This table comes from immunoSEQ multiplex PCR, and its TCRdb copy is limited to in-frame clones, with some not included. The repertoire holds fewer than 250,000 clones, with 60% to 80% as singletons. The chain combines TRBV29-1 with TRBJ2-3; 9 nucleotides align to TRBD2. Material: PBMCs. The clonotype comes from a woman in her twenties or thirties in good health and CMV-seropositive. CDR3 region: CSAGRGGRASDTQYF. The CDR3 nucleotides read TGCAGCGCCGGACGGGGCGGGAGGGCCTCAGATACGCAGTATTTT.